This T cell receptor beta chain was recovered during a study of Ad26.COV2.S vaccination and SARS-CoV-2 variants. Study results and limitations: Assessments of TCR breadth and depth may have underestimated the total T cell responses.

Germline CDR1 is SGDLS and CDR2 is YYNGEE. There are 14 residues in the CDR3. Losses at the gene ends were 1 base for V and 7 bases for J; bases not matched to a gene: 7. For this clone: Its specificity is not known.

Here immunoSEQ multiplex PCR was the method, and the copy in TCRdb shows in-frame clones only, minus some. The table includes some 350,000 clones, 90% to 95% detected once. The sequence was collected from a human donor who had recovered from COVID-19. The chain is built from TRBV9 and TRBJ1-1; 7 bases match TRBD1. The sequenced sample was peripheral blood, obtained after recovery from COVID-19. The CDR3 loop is CASSVTTGAYEAFF. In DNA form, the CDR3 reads TGTGCCAGCAGCGTAACAACAGGGGCCTATGAAGCTTTCTTT.